Reported below is one TCR beta chain. The entry originates in a study of blood T cell repertoires in COVID-19. Across the study: COVID-19 samples from acute and convalescent phases originated in the United States, Italy and Spain. Sources were T cells, B-cell-depleted T cells, or PBMCs; the material itself was cDNA or gDNA.

The CDR3 has 16 amino acids. Germline trimming cut 5 bases from V and 7 bases from J; bases unmatched to any gene: 11. Germline-derived CDR1 and CDR2 are SGHVS and FQNEAQ. In the original analysis: Estimates of nucleated cell counts were drawn from the amplification of reference gene primers. The protocol was immunoSEQ multiplex PCR, while the TCRdb copy is restricted to in-frame clones and leaves out a portion. D and trimming were read from the DNA, whereas the V and J calls and clone size are those reported in that table. The table records hundreds of thousands of clones, approximately 88% of them present only once.

The sequence came from a middle-aged woman with acute COVID-19. The rearrangement links TRBV7-8 to TRBJ1-4; 9 bases align to TRBD1. The material sequenced was PBMCs or T cells enriched from blood (not recorded which). The CDR3 DNA is TGTGCCAGCAGCCGACTCACGGGACAGGGAGGTGAAAAACTGTTTTTT. This sequence encodes CASSRLTGQGGEKLFF. The complete variable domain, with remaining parts taken from reference TRBV7-8 and TRBJ1-4, reads GAGVSQSPRYKVAKRGQDVALRCDPISGHVSLFWYQQALGQGPEFLTYFQNEAQLDKSGLPSDRFFAERPEGSVSTLKIQRTQQEDSAVYLCASSRLTGQGGEKLFFGSGTQLSVL.